The rows below give T cell receptor beta chains drawn from one sample of a study of blood T cells in healthy people across ages. From the 5' RACE reads, TCRdb called clonotypes with MiXCR, one entry per CDR3 protein. This sample has roughly 550,000 distinct CDR3 sequences, with nearly 25% found just once. This same sample was also taken into another study, of T cells of mothers and their children.

The source material was blood. Receptor source: a boy aged 5 to 17 in good health. Each CDR3 is given with its conserved first and last residue. A D gene is named only where the DNA matches it firmly. Clone size is shown for a subset of rows, as once, few, many or a class of expanded clone.

TRBJ2-1,NA,few,TRBV29-1,CSVPLQGAYNEQFF,TGCAGCGTTCCTCTACAGGGTGCTTACAATGAGCAGTTCTTC
TRBJ1-1,NA,NA,TRBV3-1,CASSQEGRARNTEAFF,TGTGCCAGCAGCCAAGAGGGCAGGGCAAGGAACACTGAAGCTTTCTTT
TRBJ2-2,TRBD1,NA,TRBV10-3,CASGTGNTGGLFF,TGTGCCAGCGGGACAGGGAACACCGGGGGGCTGTTTTTT
TRBJ2-2,NA,few,TRBV6-6,CASSYTLGYGTGELFF,TGTGCCAGCAGTTACACCCTCGGCTATGGCACCGGGGAGCTGTTTTTT
TRBJ2-7,NA,few,TRBV6-2/TRBV6-3,CASKRTRPHEQYF,TGTGCCAGCAAACGGACCCGTCCCCACGAGCAGTACTTC
TRBJ2-7,NA,many,TRBV4-1,CASSQDPSPSYEQYF,TGCGCCAGCAGCCAAGATCCTAGCCCATCCTACGAGCAGTACTTC
TRBJ2-2,NA,once,TRBV29-1,CSARETNTGELFF,TGCAGCGCCCGTGAGACCAACACCGGGGAGCTGTTTTTT
TRBJ1-2,TRBD1,NA,TRBV10-3,CAISDPGTVLYGYTF,TGTGCCATCAGTGATCCCGGGACAGTACTTTATGGCTACACCTTC
TRBJ1-2,TRBD1,few,TRBV10-3,CAIKGDRGWDYGYTF,TGTGCCATCAAAGGGGACAGGGGTTGGGACTATGGCTACACCTTC
TRBJ2-7,NA,NA,TRBV28,CASSWAGTRDAVYEQYF,TGTGCCAGCAGTTGGGCAGGGACCCGCGATGCGGTCTACGAGCAGTACTTC
TRBJ2-5,TRBD2,NA,TRBV4-1,CASSRLTSGQETQYF,TGCGCCAGCAGCCGCCTAACTAGCGGGCAAGAGACCCAGTACTTC
TRBJ2-3,NA,NA,TRBV5-1,CASSSAPGEGTDTQYF,TGCGCCAGCAGTTCGGCCCCGGGAGAGGGGACAGATACGCAGTATTTT
TRBJ1-1,NA,few,TRBV7-8,CASLTTEMNTEAFF,TGTGCCAGCTTGACGACAGAAATGAACACTGAAGCTTTCTTT
TRBJ2-7,TRBD1,NA,TRBV16,CASSPGQGRQYF,TGTGCCAGCAGCCCCGGACAGGGGCGACAGTACTTC
TRBJ1-1,NA,few,TRBV27,CASSFQSNTEAFF,TGTGCCAGCAGTTTCCAGAGTAACACTGAAGCTTTCTTT
TRBJ2-3,NA,few,TRBV28,CASSGERGVSDTQYF,TGTGCCAGCAGCGGGGAGAGGGGGGTCTCAGATACGCAGTATTTT
TRBJ2-3,NA,NA,TRBV29-1,CSVVPTGDGRDTQYF,TGCAGCGTTGTCCCGACCGGAGATGGGAGAGATACGCAGTATTTT
TRBJ2-2,NA,once,TRBV7-6,CASRSGVANTGELFF,TGTGCCAGCAGGTCGGGGGTGGCGAACACCGGGGAGCTGTTTTTT
TRBJ2-5,TRBD1,many,TRBV7-2,CASSSGQGRDTQYF,TGTGCCAGCAGCTCGGGACAGGGTCGGGATACCCAGTACTTC
TRBJ2-5,NA,NA,TRBV4-1,CASSQESTGRGATQYF,TGCGCCAGCAGCCAAGAGTCTACCGGCCGTGGAGCGACCCAGTACTTC
TRBJ2-7,TRBD2,NA,TRBV7-9,CASSLAQREGGEQYF,TGTGCCAGCAGCTTAGCCCAGCGGGAGGGGGGCGAGCAGTACTTC
TRBJ2-7,TRBD2,few,TRBV20-1,CSAMGLAAYEQYF,TGCAGTGCTATGGGACTAGCGGCGTACGAGCAGTACTTC
TRBJ2-1,NA,NA,TRBV7-3,CASSLGYSGHLGDEQFF,TGTGCCAGCAGCTTAGGTTACTCGGGGCACCTAGGGGATGAGCAGTTCTTC
TRBJ2-7,TRBD2,few,TRBV7-2,CASSLGLGLAGDHEQYF,TGTGCCAGCAGCTTGGGGCTGGGACTAGCGGGAGACCACGAGCAGTACTTC
TRBJ2-3,TRBD1,NA,TRBV30,CAWSNRGTDTQYF,TGTGCCTGGAGTAATAGGGGGACAGATACGCAATATTTT
TRBJ2-7,NA,NA,TRBV7-2,CASSLEVVTGGSYEQYF,TGTGCCAGCAGCTTAGAAGTCGTGACAGGAGGTTCCTACGAGCAGTACTTC
TRBJ2-7,NA,NA,TRBV20-1,CSAPPESRTMGYEQYF,TGCAGTGCTCCACCTGAAAGTAGGACTATGGGCTACGAGCAGTACTTC
TRBJ2-3,NA,once,TRBV27,CASSFRAAPSTDTQYF,TGTGCCAGCAGTTTCCGAGCGGCACCTAGCACAGATACGCAGTATTTT
TRBJ1-1,NA,NA,TRBV27,CASSLQAGHPEAFF,TGTGCCAGCAGTTTACAGGCAGGGCACCCTGAAGCTTTCTTT
TRBJ2-1,TRBD1,NA,TRBV4-3,CASSQDFAQGGWEQFF,TGCGCCAGCAGCCAAGATTTCGCACAGGGGGGTTGGGAGCAGTTCTTC
TRBJ2-7,NA,few,TRBV6-2/TRBV6-3,CASSYLAYGGTRGLTYEQYF,TGTGCCAGCAGTTACTTGGCGTACGGCGGGACACGGGGACTGACCTACGAGCAGTACTTC
TRBJ2-5,TRBD1,NA,TRBV23-1,CASTIDRGQETQYF,TGCGCCAGCACCATTGACAGGGGTCAAGAGACCCAGTACTTC
TRBJ2-5,TRBD2,few,TRBV5-1,CASSLGSSGRETQYF,TGCGCCAGCAGCTTGGGGTCTAGCGGGAGGGAGACCCAGTACTTC
TRBJ2-1,TRBD1,NA,TRBV6-6,CASRWTGDNEQFF,TGTGCCAGCAGATGGACAGGGGACAATGAGCAGTTCTTC
TRBJ1-6,NA,NA,TRBV28,CASIPARGYNSPLHF,TGTGCCAGCATCCCGGCCAGGGGCTATAATTCACCCCTCCACTTT
TRBJ2-7,TRBD1,few,TRBV5-1,CASSPATGNYEQYF,TGCGCCAGCAGCCCAGCGACAGGGAACTACGAGCAGTACTTC
TRBJ2-3,NA,few,TRBV5-1,CASMHRGFALRTDTQYF,TGCGCCAGCATGCATCGTGGATTCGCACTACGCACAGATACGCAGTATTTT
TRBJ1-2,NA,once,TRBV6-4,CASSDPSEPGYTF,TGTGCCAGCAGTGACCCCAGTGAGCCGGGCTACACCTTC
TRBJ2-1,NA,few,TRBV4-2,CASSQDRAIYNEQFF,TGTGCCAGCAGCCAAGATCGGGCTATCTACAATGAGCAGTTCTTC
TRBJ1-1,TRBD1,NA,TRBV6-2/TRBV6-3,CASSNDRGTEAFF,TGTGCCAGCAGTAACGACAGGGGGACTGAAGCTTTCTTT
TRBJ2-7,NA,NA,TRBV19,CASSMQSSSYEQYF,TGTGCCAGTAGTATGCAGAGTTCCTCCTACGAGCAGTACTTC
TRBJ2-5,NA,NA,TRBV28,CASSISGPKETQYF,TGTGCCAGCAGTATAAGTGGACCGAAGGAGACCCAGTACTTC
TRBJ1-1,NA,NA,TRBV19,CASSIGRVEAFF,TGTGCCAGTAGTATCGGAAGAGTTGAAGCTTTCTTT
TRBJ2-1,TRBD2,few,TRBV29-1,CSVAGLAGGANVNEQFF,TGCAGCGTTGCGGGACTAGCGGGGGGGGCTAACGTAAATGAGCAGTTCTTC
TRBJ1-1,TRBD1,few,TRBV12-3/TRBV12-4,CAITTQGPTEAFF,TGTGCCATTACGACACAGGGGCCTACTGAAGCTTTCTTT
TRBJ2-5,TRBD2,NA,TRBV12-3/TRBV12-4,CASTGGPQETQYF,TGTGCCAGCACGGGAGGGCCCCAAGAGACCCAGTACTTC
TRBJ1-3,NA,NA,TRBV20-1,CSARDLVQGEVLSGNTIYF,TGCAGTGCTAGAGATCTTGTACAGGGAGAAGTCCTCTCTGGAAACACCATATATTTT
TRBJ1-1,NA,NA,TRBV6-2/TRBV6-3,CASSYAVNTEAFF,TGTGCCAGCAGTTACGCAGTGAACACTGAAGCTTTCTTT
TRBJ2-2,TRBD2,NA,TRBV6-1,CASRVAGGLGTGELFF,TGTGCCAGCAGAGTAGCGGGAGGGCTTGGTACCGGGGAGCTGTTTTTT
TRBJ2-5,TRBD2,NA,TRBV7-2,CASSLMSGGAVETQYF,TGTGCCAGCAGCTTAATGAGCGGGGGGGCCGTGGAGACCCAGTACTTC
TRBJ1-2,TRBD1,few,TRBV7-9,CASTPTLLRDRGLNYGYTF,TGTGCCAGCACCCCCACCCTTCTCCGGGACAGGGGATTAAACTATGGCTACACCTTC
TRBJ2-7,TRBD2,NA,TRBV20-1,CSAREGTSGVYEQYF,TGCAGTGCTAGAGAAGGGACTAGCGGGGTCTACGAGCAGTACTTC
TRBJ1-1,NA,NA,TRBV30,CAWRGRGRAFF,TGTGCCTGGAGGGGGAGGGGTAGAGCTTTCTTT